A single sample gave rise to the 16 T cell receptor beta chains below, sequenced in a study of Graves' ophthalmopathy and Graves' hyperthyroidism. From RNA, the CDR3 regions of TCR beta chains were amplified and sequenced. Second-round multiplex PCR came after a first-round RT-PCR that employed HTBI primers. TCRdb reanalysed the multiplex PCR reads using MiXCR and keeps one entry per CDR3 protein. The table records around 1,000,000 distinct CDR3 sequences, about two fifths of them present only once. The sequenced sample consisted of peripheral blood or thyroid tissue (not recorded which). The receptors come from an adult man with Graves' hyperthyroidism.

This rearrangement joins TRBV7-8 to TRBJ1-5; D is unclear. CDR1 is SGHVS and CDR2 is FQNEAQ in the germline V gene. The V gene lost 2 bases and the J gene lost 2 bases, with 13 bases spanning the gap. This CDR3 is 16 amino acids long. The CDR3, as DNA: TGTGCCAGCAGCTTATACGGGCCCGGCGGCAATCAGCCCCAGCATTTT. It encodes CASSLYGPGGNQPQHF.

The gene calls are TRBV25-1 and TRBJ1-1; a weak D match, TRBD1 (6 bases). V was pared by 6 bases and J by 0 bases, with 17 bases between. The CDR3 consists of 16 residues. CDR1 MGHDK and CDR2 SYGVNS come from the germline V gene. CDR3 coding DNA: TGTGCCAGCAGCATCAACGCAGGGGTAATGAACACTGAAGCTTTCTTT. It encodes CASSINAGVMNTEAFF.

V and J are TRBV19 and TRBJ1-5; 7 bases fit TRBD1. The CDR3 consists of 16 residues. V lost 1 base and J lost 6; bases outside the gene matches: 9. Germline CDR1 reads LNHDA; CDR2 reads SQIVND (reference sequence). CDR3 DNA: TGTGCCAGTAGTATAGTTGCACAGGGGAGGACTCAGCCCCAGCATTTT. Its protein is CASSIVAQGRTQPQHF.

The chain carries TRBV14 and TRBJ1-5; maybe TRBD1 (5 bases). There are 13 residues in the CDR3. CDR1 is SGHDN and CDR2 is FVKESK in the germline V gene. V was shortened by 5 bases and J by 6 bases, with 11 bases between the two germline ends. CDR3 region: CASSLGRVQPQHF. The DNA for the CDR3 is TGTGCCAGCAGCTTGGGCAGGGTTCAGCCCCAGCATTTT.

The chain couples TRBV19 to TRBJ2-7; TRBD2 matches at 8 bases. The CDR3 contains 12 residues. Germline values: CDR1 LNHDA, CDR2 SQIVND (reference sequence). Trimming at V came to 10 bases and at J to 3 bases, leaving 5 bases not matched to a gene. Written as DNA, the CDR3 is TGTGCCACCAGCGGGAGAAGCTACGAGCAGTACTTC. Translated, it gives CATSGRSYEQYF.

This clonotype has more than one count but fewer than ten. For the CDR3, the DNA is TGCGCCAGCAGCTTGGCAGGGCCTAGCGAGACCCAGTACTTC. Translation gives CASSLAGPSETQYF. V is TRBV5-1 and J is TRBJ2-5; D may correspond to TRBD1 or TRBD2 (5 bases each). V was pared by 0 bases and J by 5 bases, with 11 bases between. Per germline, CDR1 SGHRS and CDR2 YFSETQ. This CDR3 comprises 14 residues.

This clonotype occurred many times. The genes are TRBV28 and TRBJ1-6, with 8 bases lining up with TRBD1. Germline trimming cut 6 bases from V and 6 bases from J; bases unmatched to any gene: 7. Germline loops: CDR1 MDHEN, CDR2 SYDVKM. CDR3 size: 15 residues. The CDR3: CASRPTQGGNSPLHF. The CDR3, as DNA: TGTGCCAGCAGGCCTACACAGGGGGGTAATTCACCCCTCCACTTT.

This chain links TRBV4-1 with TRBJ1-1; maybe TRBD1 (5 bases). Germline V gene lookup returns CDR1 MGHRA and CDR2 YSYEKL. V was shortened by 1 base and J by 0 bases, with 12 bases between the two germline ends. The CDR3 sequence is 16 residues long. The CDR3 DNA is TGCGCCAGCAGCCAAGTTCGTACGGGGGTGAACACTGAAGCTTTCTTT. Protein product: CASSQVRTGVNTEAFF.

Concerning this clonotype: Germline is not matched at one junction end, which may reflect a read error. The chain is built from TRBV10-3 and TRBJ2-7, with D maybe TRBD1 (5 bases). There are 14 residues in the CDR3. Germline CDR1 ENHRY, CDR2 SYGVKD. The CDR3 nucleotides are TGTGCCAGCAGTATCTGGACAACCGACTACGAGCAGTACTTC. Protein: CASSIWTTDYEQYF.

This clonotype was picked up a small number of times. The CDR3 loop reads CASRKQRGQNTGELFF. The CDR3 DNA reads as TGTGCCAGCAGAAAACAGAGGGGCCAGAACACCGGGGAGCTGTTTTTT. V and J are TRBV6-5 and TRBJ2-2; the D gene could be TRBD1 or TRBD2 (5 bases each). The CDR3 is 16 residues long. V gave up 6 bases and J gave up 1 base, with 15 bases separating them. Germline lookup yields CDR1 MNHEY and CDR2 SVGAGI.

This clonotype was counted a few times. CDR3 loop: CASSLAVGLASYEQYF. The CDR3 nucleotides read TGCGCCAGCAGCTTGGCCGTCGGACTGGCCTCCTACGAGCAGTACTTC. V usage is TRBV5-1 and J usage is TRBJ2-7, with D possibly being TRBD2 (5 bases). Germline assignment: CDR1 SGHRS and CDR2 YFSETQ. The CDR3 is 16 amino acids. Trimming took 0 bases from V and 0 from J, leaving 13 bases between them.

This sequence joins TRBV25-1 and TRBJ1-6; D uncertain. Trimming removed 7 bases from V and 8 bases from J, with 3 bases in between. Germline lookup yields CDR1 MGHDK and CDR2 SYGVNS. The CDR3 is made up of 10 amino acids. CDR3 nucleotides: TGTGCCAGCACATATTCACCCCTCCACTTT. This gives the protein CASTYSPLHF.

Concerning this clonotype itself: This may stem from a read error, because a much larger clone lies one nucleotide away. The CDR3 end shows no conserved phenylalanine or tryptophan, and so a read error is likely. The J gene is TRBJ1-1, the V gene TRBV7-3; the match to TRBD1 covers 7 bases. Germline-derived CDR1 and CDR2 are SGHTA and FQGTGA. This CDR3 is built from 14 residues. The V and J ends lost 5 bases and 4 bases, in that order; junction bases with no gene match: 7. The chain's CDR3 is CASSRGQLGTEAFS. The CDR3 nucleotides read TGTGCCAGCAGCCGGGGACAGTTGGGCACTGAAGCTTTCTCT.

This clonotype has more than one count but fewer than ten. The rearrangement links TRBV6-5 to TRBJ1-1; 8 bases are a match to TRBD1. V was clipped by 5 bases and J by 8 bases; unmatched bases: 7. Germline V gene sequence: CDR1 MNHEY, CDR2 SVGAGI. The CDR3 runs to 13 residues. The CDR3: CASSPTDRGEAFF. CDR3 DNA: TGTGCCAGCAGTCCTACTGACAGGGGAGAAGCTTTCTTT.

V usage is TRBV6-6 and J usage is TRBJ2-5; D is tentatively TRBD1 or TRBD2 (5 bases each). V dropped 8 bases and J dropped 2 bases, with 9 bases sitting between them. The CDR3 spans 12 residues. Germline V gives CDR1 MNHNY, CDR2 SVGAGI (reference sequence). The CDR3 is CASGTTQETQYF. The CDR3 nucleotides read TGTGCCAGCGGGACGACACAAGAGACCCAGTACTTC.

This clonotype appeared once. V gene TRBV25-1 combines with J gene TRBJ1-1, with no clear D. Trimming removed 5 bases from V and 0 bases from J, with 13 bases in between. Germline V CDR1 and CDR2: MGHDK, SYGVNS. This CDR3 is 15 amino acids long. CDR3 bases: TGTGCCAGCAGTTTCCACCAGCAAGTGAACACTGAAGCTTTCTTT. Protein sequence: CASSFHQQVNTEAFF.